This is a list of T cell receptor beta chains from one sample in a study of CD8 T cells in Susac syndrome. TCRdb analysed the immunoSEQ multiplex PCR reads with MiXCR anew, one entry per CDR3 protein. Of 150,000 to 200,000 distinct CDR3 sequences listed, just under 95% are singletons. The sample comprised CD4+ T cells from PBMCs. The receptors stem from a human donor in good health. Both conserved end residues are part of each CDR3. D genes are given only for firm matches. Not all rows give a size; the values are once, few, many and, for expanded clones, a class.

cdr3_length clone_size j_call d_call v_call cdr3_aa cdr3_nt
16 - TRBJ1-2 - TRBV19 CASSTSHGRGSGGYTF TGTGCCAGTAGTACCTCCCATGGGAGAGGTTCGGGAGGCTACACCTTC
15 - TRBJ2-3 - TRBV29-1 CSVEGMVVEIDTQYF TGCAGCGTTGAAGGGATGGTAGTGGAAATAGATACGCAGTATTTT
11 - TRBJ1-2 - TRBV29-1 CSLGADYGYTF TGCAGCCTCGGCGCCGACTATGGCTACACCTTC
13 - TRBJ1-3 - TRBV19 CASGPSSGNTIYF TGTGCCAGTGGGCCTTCCTCTGGAAACACCATATATTTT
12 once TRBJ2-7 - TRBV5-1 CASGWDGNEQYF TGCGCCAGCGGATGGGACGGGAACGAGCAGTACTTC
16 - TRBJ1-4 TRBD1 TRBV29-1 CSVRLGQAGGYEKLFF TGCAGCGTTCGTCTGGGACAGGCCGGAGGTTATGAAAAACTGTTTTTT
14 - TRBJ1-2 TRBD1 TRBV7-2 CASSLRGLGYGYTF TGTGCCAGCAGCTTAAGGGGGCTGGGCTATGGCTACACCTTC
15 - TRBJ1-1 - TRBV21-1 CASSKANRGNTEAFF TGTGCCAGCAGCAAAGCGAACAGGGGGAACACTGAAGCTTTCTTT
14 - TRBJ1-4 - TRBV18 CASHSRERDEKLFF TGTGCCAGTCACTCACGGGAACGGGATGAAAAACTGTTTTTT
13 once TRBJ2-7 TRBD1 TRBV5-6 CASSILQGYEQYF TGTGCCAGCAGCATCCTACAGGGGTACGAGCAGTACTTC
14 - TRBJ1-1 - TRBV11-1 CASSTRQPSTEAFF TGTGCCAGCAGCACTCGACAGCCCTCCACTGAAGCTTTCTTT
16 - TRBJ1-1 TRBD1 TRBV3-1 CASSLLTGRKNTEAFF TGTGCCAGCAGCCTCCTGACAGGGAGGAAGAACACTGAAGCTTTCTTT
14 - TRBJ1-2 - TRBV6-5 CASSYTQGRSGYTF TGTGCCAGCAGTTACACTCAGGGTAGAAGTGGCTACACCTTC
15 - TRBJ2-3 - TRBV3-1 CASSQGLALTDTQYF TGTGCCAGCAGCCAAGGGCTAGCCCTCACAGATACGCAGTATTTT
15 - TRBJ2-1 - TRBV6-1 CASSEVASSYNEQFF TGTGCCAGCAGTGAAGTAGCCTCCTCCTACAATGAGCAGTTCTTC
12 - TRBJ1-3 - TRBV13 CASSLVRDAIYF TGTGCCAGCAGCTTAGTAAGAGACGCCATATATTTT
14 - TRBJ1-1 - TRBV7-2 CASSPRHRVTEAFF TGTGCCAGCAGCCCACGACACCGGGTTACTGAAGCTTTCTTT
14 - TRBJ2-5 - TRBV20-1 CSARSQGSQETQYF TGCAGTGCTAGATCACAGGGATCCCAAGAGACCCAGTACTTC
16 - TRBJ2-3 TRBD2 TRBV5-1 CASSHPSGYSTDTQYF TGCGCCAGCAGCCACCCTAGCGGGTACAGCACAGATACGCAGTATTTT
12 - TRBJ2-5 - TRBV3-1 CASSQGSVAQYF TGTGCCAGCAGCCAAGGCTCGGTGGCCCAGTACTTC
15 few TRBJ2-5 TRBD2 TRBV2 CASSRTSGGGETQYF TGTGCCAGCAGTCGGACTAGCGGGGGTGGAGAGACCCAGTACTTC
14 - TRBJ1-1 TRBD1 TRBV6-5 CASSTGTGRDKAFF TGTGCCAGCAGTACCGGGACAGGGAGGGATAAAGCTTTCTTT
15 - TRBJ2-1 - TRBV2 CASRSGRSSYNEQFF TGTGCCAGCAGATCCGGACGGAGCTCCTACAATGAGCAGTTCTTC
17 - TRBJ2-6 TRBD1 TRBV5-1 CASSLTGGSSGANVLTF TGCGCCAGCAGCTTGACAGGGGGGAGTTCTGGGGCCAACGTCCTGACTTTC
14 - TRBJ1-6 TRBD1 TRBV6-5 CASKDAGGNSPLHF TGTGCCAGCAAAGACGCAGGGGGCAATTCACCCCTCCACTTT
14 - TRBJ2-7 - TRBV20-1 CSAVEGGANYEQYF TGCAGTGCTGTTGAGGGGGGCGCAAACTACGAGCAGTACTTC
18 - TRBJ2-7 - TRBV15 CATSRALRRVSGLGEQYF TGTGCCACCAGCAGAGCATTGAGGAGGGTGTCCGGTTTAGGGGAGCAGTACTTC
15 - TRBJ2-3 - TRBV7-8 CASSPDGGNTDTQYF TGTGCCAGCAGCCCCGATGGGGGGAACACAGATACGCAGTATTTT